This TCR beta chain is drawn from a study of T cell responses to AZD1222 COVID-19 vaccine. General study findings and limits: Per reports, nearly half of all spike-specific TCRs target regions that are unmutated in variants. Only 6 or 7 people who got AZD1222 tested seropositive at baseline. Among vaccine-associated CD4 TCRs, coverage spanned spike, with dominance at 160-218 and 743-854.

The repertoire was sequenced with immunoSEQ multiplex PCR; TCRdb's copy has only in-frame clones and lacks some. The table has more than 70,000 clones, 70% to 90% seen once. This clone was counted a single time. Its matching antigen is unknown. Looked up from germline, CDR1 is SNHLY and CDR2 is FYNNEI. This CDR3 region has 15 residues. V lost 4 bases to trimming and J lost 2 bases, with 13 bases between them. The material sequenced was peripheral blood, taken 28 days after the second AZD1222 dose. The sequence derives from an adult who received the AZD1222 COVID-19 vaccine. The rearrangement joins TRBV2 to TRBJ2-3; D remains ambiguous. The CDR3: CASSVLLGATDTQYF. CDR3 bases: TGTGCCAGCAGTGTCCTGTTAGGAGCCACAGATACGCAGTATTTT.